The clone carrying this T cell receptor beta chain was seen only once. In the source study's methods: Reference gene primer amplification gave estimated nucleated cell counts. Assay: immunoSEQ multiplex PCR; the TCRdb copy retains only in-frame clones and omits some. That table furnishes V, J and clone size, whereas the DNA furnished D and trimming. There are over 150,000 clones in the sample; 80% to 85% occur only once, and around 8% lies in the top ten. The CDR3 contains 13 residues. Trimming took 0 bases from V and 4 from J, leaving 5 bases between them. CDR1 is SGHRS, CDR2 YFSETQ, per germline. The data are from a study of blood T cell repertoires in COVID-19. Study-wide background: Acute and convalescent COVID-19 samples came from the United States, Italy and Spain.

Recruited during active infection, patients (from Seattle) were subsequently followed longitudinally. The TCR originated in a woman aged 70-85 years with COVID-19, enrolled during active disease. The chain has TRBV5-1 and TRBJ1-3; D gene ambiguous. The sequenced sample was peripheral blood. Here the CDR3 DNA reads TGCGCCAGCAGCTTGGCCATCGGAAACACCATATATTTT. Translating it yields CASSLAIGNTIYF. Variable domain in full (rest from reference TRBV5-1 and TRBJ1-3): KAGVTQTPRYLIKTRGQQVTLSCSPISGHRSVSWYQQTPGQGLQFLFEYFSETQRNKGNFPGRFSGRQFSNSRSEMNVSTLELGDSALYLCASSLAIGNTIYFGEGSWLTVV.